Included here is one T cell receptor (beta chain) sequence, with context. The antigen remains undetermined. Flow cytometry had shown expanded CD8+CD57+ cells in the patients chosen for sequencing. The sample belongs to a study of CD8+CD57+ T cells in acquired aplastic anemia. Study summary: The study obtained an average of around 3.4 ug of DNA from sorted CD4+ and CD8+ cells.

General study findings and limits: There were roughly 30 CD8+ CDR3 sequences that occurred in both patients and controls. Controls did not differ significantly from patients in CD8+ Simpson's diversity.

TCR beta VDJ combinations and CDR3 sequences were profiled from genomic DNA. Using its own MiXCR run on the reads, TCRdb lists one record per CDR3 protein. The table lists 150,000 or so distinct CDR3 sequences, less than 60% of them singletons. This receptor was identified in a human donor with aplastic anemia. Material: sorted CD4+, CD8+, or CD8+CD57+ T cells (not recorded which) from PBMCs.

CDR3 amino acids: CATSTDRISGGKAYEQYF. The CDR3 DNA reads TGTGCCACCAGCACCGACCGGATAAGCGGGGGCAAAGCCTACGAGCAGTACTTC. The chain links TRBV15 to TRBJ2-7, with 8 bases identical to TRBD2. With 4 bases clipped from V and 2 bases from J, the junction kept 16 bases outside the gene matches. The V gene's germline CDR1 is LNHNV and CDR2 YYDKDF (reference sequence). The CDR3 runs to 18 residues.